One T cell receptor delta chain is described in this entry. This clone turned up a few times. The antigen this receptor binds is unknown. Base qualities were left out, and no much larger clone turns up one base away. These data belong to a study of Vδ1+ human thymocytes (dated by TCRdb to 2016 to 2018). Study-level background: mRNA-level TRG and TRD CDR3 repertoires of highly purified Vdelta1+ thymocytes from young children were characterised as a data resource. Validation of the multiplex-based CDR3 amplicon strategy against 5'RACE-based CDR3 amplicon generation methods had been performed previously.

The paper's findings and limits, for the study overall: About 18% of thymic TRD sequences were found to be Vdelta2 (and few were Vdelta3) despite high sort purity, in contrast to peripheral blood Vdelta1+ controls. Many TRG clonotypes were found to be shared between donors (up to roughly 7x10^3), whereas TRD repertoires were found to be essentially private (max about 120 shared). In contrast to oligoclonal peripheral blood repertoires, thymic TRG and TRD repertoires appeared to be highly polyclonal with Gaussian CDR3 length distributions. Because unexpected Vdelta2 sequences could lead to misinterpretation of bulk repertoire data, the authors recommended using highly purified populations and single-cell validation. Because no clustering by age or sex was observed, donors were not stratified by these variables in the analyses.

Thymic samples were depleted of alphabeta T cells, then CD3+ TCRVdelta1+ TCRVdelta2- thymocytes were FACS-sorted. Sorted Vdelta1+ thymocyte purity ranged from about 98% to 99.6%. Thymic specimens came from 8 paediatric patients undergoing corrective cardiac surgery, aged from about 5 days to 17 months. Thymic tissue was dispersed, and mononuclear cells were isolated on a Histopaque-1077 density gradient. For staining, the antibodies used were anti-TCRVdelta1 clone TS8.2, anti-TCRVdelta2 clone B6, anti-CD3 clone HIT3a and anti-TCRalphabeta clone IP26. From the cysteine up to the phenylalanine, the CDR3 has a length of 25 residues. Only the CDR3 part of the read is kept: 75 bases, read in frame from the first base. The junction shows trimming of 0 bases on V and 0 bases on J, and the gene matches do not reach 28 bases of it. Per the germline V gene, TSWWSYY is the CDR1 and QGS is the CDR2. RNA extraction was carried out with the RNeasy mini kit, and reverse transcription was then done using Superscript III. CDR3 amplicons were produced by multiplex PCR using pooled V-gene forward primers and a constant-region reverse primer with Illumina adaptor overhangs. After gel purification, the amplicons were indexed with Nextera index primers over eight extra PCR cycles and then purified using AMPure XP beads. Sequencing of the libraries was done on an Illumina MiSeq using paired-end 250 bp reads, dual indexing and a roughly 18% PhiX spike-in. The original methods were these. Read quality was checked with FastQC, and TRG read pairs were merged using ea-utils fastq-join. IMGT/HighV-QUEST was used to annotate the sequences, only productive sequences with an unambiguous V-gene assignment were kept, and clonotypes were defined as sequences sharing an identical CDR3 sequence. For downstream analysis, the tools were VDJtools 1.1.1, tcR 2.2.3, Treemap and vegan Shannon diversity in R 3.4.4. Clones were re-identified by TCRdb from the public reads with CATT, and rows with the same DNA were merged. The V and J calls follow TCRdb's processing rather than the paper's. In all, the sample holds around 56,000 delta-chain clones, and about 14% of those were seen once. Of the sample, approximately 0.4% is held by the ten largest clones.

The receptor chain draws on TRDV1 and TRDJ1; 10 bases in between match TRDD3. This clonotype was sampled from a girl under three years old who had congenital heart surgery. Sequenced: Vdelta1+ gamma-delta thymocytes from the thymus. The cell subset or site label, read with the paper, signifies: FACS-sorted CD3+ TCRalphabeta- TCRVdelta1+ TCRVdelta2- thymocytes. The DNA sequence is given as TGTGCTCTTGGGGAACTTGGGCTACAAGGGAAATGGGGGATACTCAACGAAACGTACACCGATAAACTCATCTTT. Its translation reads: CALGELGLQGKWGILNETYTDKLIF.